This TCR beta chain was identified in a study of read filtering for tumor transcriptome and immune sequencing. After removal of 6 bases from V and 5 bases from J, the junction contained 7 bases not matched to a gene. The CDR3 consists of 15 residues. Germline-derived CDR1 and CDR2 are KGHSH and LQKENI. The library was built from approximately 400 ng RNA with molecular barcoded adaptors for alpha/delta and beta/gamma chains. In TCRdb, the reads were re-called with MiXCR into one record per CDR3 protein. Counted here are about 86,000 distinct CDR3 sequences, 9% to 15% occurring once; the ten biggest clones make up 14% to 15%. This clonotype was picked up many times.

V is TRBV18 and J is TRBJ2-1; TRBD2 matches 10 bases. Material for sequencing was a population of CD138-negative cells sorted from bone marrow. The receptor comes from a donor aged 40 or over with multiple myeloma. CDR3 residues: CASSLSGRDDNEQFF. In DNA, the CDR3 is TGTGCCAGCTCGCTGAGCGGGAGGGACGACAATGAGCAGTTCTTC. The full variable domain, in which reference TRBV18 and TRBJ2-1 provide the parts outside the CDR3, is NAGVMQNPRHLVRRRGQEARLRCSPMKGHSHVYWYRQLPEEGLKFMVYLQKENIIDESGMPKERFSAEFPKEGPSILRIQQVVRGDSAAYFCASSLSGRDDNEQFFGPGTRLTVL.